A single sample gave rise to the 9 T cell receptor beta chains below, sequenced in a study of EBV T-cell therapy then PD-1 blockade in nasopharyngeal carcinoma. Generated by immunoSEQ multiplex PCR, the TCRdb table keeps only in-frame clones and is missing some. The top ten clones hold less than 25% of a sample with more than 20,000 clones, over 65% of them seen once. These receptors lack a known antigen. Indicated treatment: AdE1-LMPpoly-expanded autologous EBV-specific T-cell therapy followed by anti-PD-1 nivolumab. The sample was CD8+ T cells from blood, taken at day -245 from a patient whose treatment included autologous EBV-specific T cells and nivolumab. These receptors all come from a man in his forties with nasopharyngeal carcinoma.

CDR3 sequence (DNA): TGTGCCAGCAGCCATATATGGACAGCCCCCTGGAGGCTGTTTTTT. Residues: CASSHIWTAPWRLFF. The gene calls are TRBV7-9 and TRBJ2-2; maybe TRBD1 (6 bases). This CDR3 contains 15 residues. Germline V gene sequence: CDR1 SEHNR, CDR2 FQNEAQ (reference sequence). V lost 5 bases and J lost 13, with 23 bases in between.

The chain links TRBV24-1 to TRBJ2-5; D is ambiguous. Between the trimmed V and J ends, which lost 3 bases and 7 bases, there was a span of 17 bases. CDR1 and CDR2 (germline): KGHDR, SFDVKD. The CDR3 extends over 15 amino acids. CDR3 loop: CATSDAPQGSGTQYF. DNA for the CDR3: TGTGCCACCAGTGATGCCCCTCAAGGGTCGGGGACCCAGTACTTC.

CDR3 in DNA: TGTGCCAGCAGCCATGGTAGCCCAGATACGCAGTATTTT. Translating it yields CASSHGSPDTQYF. The V call is TRBV3-1 (or the pseudogene TRBV3-2), the J call TRBJ2-3; no clear D. The V end lost 3 bases, the J end lost 4 bases, and 8 bases lay between the germline ends. Germline V lookup: CDR1 LGHDT, CDR2 YNNKEL (reference sequence). The CDR3 covers 13 residues.

This CDR3 is CASSYLGRREQFF. CDR3 DNA: TGTGCCAGCAGTTACTTGGGACGACGTGAGCAGTTCTTC. V and J are TRBV6-2 or TRBV6-3 and TRBJ2-1, with D possibly called TRBD1 or TRBD2 (5 bases each). The CDR3 totals 13 residues. Germline V gene sequence: CDR1 MNHEY, CDR2 SVGEGT. Trimming removed 1 base at V and 9 bases at J, with 10 bases between.

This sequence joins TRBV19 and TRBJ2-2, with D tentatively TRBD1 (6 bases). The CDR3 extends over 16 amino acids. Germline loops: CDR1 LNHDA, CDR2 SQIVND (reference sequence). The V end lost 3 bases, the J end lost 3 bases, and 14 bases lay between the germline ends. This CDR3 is CASSIKGQFDTGELFF. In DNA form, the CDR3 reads TGTGCCAGTAGTATCAAAGGACAGTTCGACACCGGGGAGCTGTTTTTT.

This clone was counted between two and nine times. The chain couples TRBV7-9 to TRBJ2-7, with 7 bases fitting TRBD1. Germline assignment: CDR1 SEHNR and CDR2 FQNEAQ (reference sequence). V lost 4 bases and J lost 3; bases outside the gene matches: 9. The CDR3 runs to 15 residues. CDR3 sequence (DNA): TGTGCCAGCAGCTGGAGGCAGGGGGTAAACTACGAGCAGTACTTC. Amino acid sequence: CASSWRQGVNYEQYF.

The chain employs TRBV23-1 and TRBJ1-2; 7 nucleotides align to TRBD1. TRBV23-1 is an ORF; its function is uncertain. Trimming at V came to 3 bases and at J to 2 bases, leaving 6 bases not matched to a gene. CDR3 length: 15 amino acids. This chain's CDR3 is CASSHYLQGNYGYTF. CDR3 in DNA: TGCGCCAGCAGTCATTACTTACAGGGGAACTATGGCTACACCTTC.

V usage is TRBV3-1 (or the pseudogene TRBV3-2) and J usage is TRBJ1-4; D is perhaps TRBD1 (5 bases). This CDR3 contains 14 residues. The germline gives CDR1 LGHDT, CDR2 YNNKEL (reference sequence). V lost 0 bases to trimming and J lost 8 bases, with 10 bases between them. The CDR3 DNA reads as TGTGCCAGCAGCCAAGAAGGGGAGGTGGAAAAACTGTTTTTT. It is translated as CASSQEGEVEKLFF.

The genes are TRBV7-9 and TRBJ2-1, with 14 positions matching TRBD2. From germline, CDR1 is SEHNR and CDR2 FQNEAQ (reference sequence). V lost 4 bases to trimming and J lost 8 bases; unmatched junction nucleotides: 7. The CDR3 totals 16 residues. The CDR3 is CASSYPGLAGDHEQFF. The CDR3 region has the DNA TGTGCCAGCAGCTACCCGGGACTAGCGGGGGACCATGAGCAGTTCTTC.